This is a list of T cell receptor beta chains from one sample in a study of T-cell reconstitution after alpha-beta-depleted transplantation in children. Each CDR3 protein gets one entry after TCRdb re-called the PCR reads with MiXCR. The data contain about 540,000 distinct CDR3 sequences, around 18% of them singletons. This material consisted of PBMCs from the stem cell graft donor, taken from the stem cell graft. These receptors all stem from a human donor who donated a stem cell graft to a child with acute lymphoblastic leukemia. Each CDR3 is given with its conserved first and last residue. D genes are given only for firm matches. Some rows have no size entry. The others give once, few or many, or a class for an expanded clone.

TRBJ2-3 | - | TRBV7-2 | - | CASSLSLTGDTQYF | TGTGCCAGCAGCTTAAGCTTGACCGGAGATACGCAGTATTTT
TRBJ2-7 | - | TRBV4-1 | - | CASSQVPGNSYEQYF | TGCGCCAGCAGCCAAGTACCCGGGAACTCCTACGAGCAGTACTTC
TRBJ2-4 | - | TRBV27 | - | CASSLSARPVGIQYF | TGTGCCAGCAGTTTATCGGCCAGGCCCGTTGGCATTCAGTACTTC
TRBJ1-1 | - | TRBV6-5 | - | CASTGVYTEAFF | TGTGCCAGCACGGGGGTGTACACTGAAGCTTTCTTT
TRBJ2-1 | TRBD2 | TRBV7-9 | few | CASSFKTSELRQFF | TGTGCCAGCAGCTTTAAGACTAGCGAACTTCGGCAGTTCTTC
TRBJ2-7 | TRBD2 | TRBV20-1 | - | CSARLHGGAELAGQGQYF | TGCAGTGCTAGATTACACGGTGGGGCGGAACTAGCGGGACAAGGGCAGTACTTC
TRBJ1-2 | TRBD1 | TRBV29-1 | - | CSAQTRGRGTFSYGYTF | TGCAGCGCCCAGACAAGGGGCAGGGGGACCTTTAGCTATGGCTACACCTTC
TRBJ1-6 | - | TRBV3-1 | - | CASSPLQGANSPLHF | TGTGCCAGCAGCCCTCTACAGGGAGCGAATTCACCCCTCCACTTT
TRBJ1-2 | - | TRBV3-1 | once | CASSQSIQVLNSGYTF | TGTGCCAGCAGCCAATCGATCCAGGTTCTTAACTCTGGCTACACCTTC
TRBJ2-2 | TRBD2 | TRBV2 | few | CASRVGLAVNTGELFF | TGTGCCAGCAGAGTGGGACTAGCGGTGAACACCGGGGAGCTGTTTTTT
TRBJ2-2 | - | TRBV5-1 | - | CASSFLSANTGELFF | TGCGCCAGCAGCTTCCTTAGCGCTAACACCGGGGAGCTGTTTTTT
TRBJ1-1 | - | TRBV5-6 | few | CASSLMGLGTEAFF | TGTGCCAGCAGCTTGATGGGGTTAGGCACTGAAGCTTTCTTT
TRBJ2-7 | - | TRBV13 | few | CASSLSPVRPYEQYF | TGTGCCAGCAGCTTAAGCCCTGTTAGGCCCTACGAGCAGTACTTC
TRBJ2-2 | TRBD1 | TRBV11-1 | - | CASSSPRDRDDDTGELFF | TGTGCCAGCAGCTCGCCACGGGACAGGGATGATGACACCGGGGAGCTGTTTTTT
TRBJ2-1 | - | TRBV5-1 | - | CASSLGFASNGNEQFF | TGCGCCAGCAGCTTGGGGTTCGCCTCGAACGGCAATGAGCAGTTCTTC